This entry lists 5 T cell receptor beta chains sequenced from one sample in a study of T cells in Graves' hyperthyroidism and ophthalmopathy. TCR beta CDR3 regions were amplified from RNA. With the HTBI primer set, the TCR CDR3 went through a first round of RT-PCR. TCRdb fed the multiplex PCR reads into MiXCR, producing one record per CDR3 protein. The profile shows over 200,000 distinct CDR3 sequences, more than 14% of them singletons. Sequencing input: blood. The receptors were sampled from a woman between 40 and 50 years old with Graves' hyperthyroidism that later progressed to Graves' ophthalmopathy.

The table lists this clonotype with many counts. DNA of the CDR3: TGTGCCAGCAGCGCCGGGACAGGACGTGGGGAGACCCAGTACTTC. This codes for CASSAGTGRGETQYF. V gene TRBV5-5 combines with J gene TRBJ2-5, with 8 positions matching TRBD1. The CDR3 totals 15 residues. V dropped 4 bases and J dropped 5; count of bases not matched to a gene: 10. Germline V gene lookup returns CDR1 SGHKS and CDR2 YYEKEE (reference sequence).

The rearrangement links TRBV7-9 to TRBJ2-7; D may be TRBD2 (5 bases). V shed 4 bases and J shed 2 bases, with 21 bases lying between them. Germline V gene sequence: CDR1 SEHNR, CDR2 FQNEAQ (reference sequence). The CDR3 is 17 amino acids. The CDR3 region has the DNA TGTGCCAGCAGCTCCCAAGAGGGATTTCTCTTCACCTACGAGCAGTACTTC. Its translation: CASSSQEGFLFTYEQYF.

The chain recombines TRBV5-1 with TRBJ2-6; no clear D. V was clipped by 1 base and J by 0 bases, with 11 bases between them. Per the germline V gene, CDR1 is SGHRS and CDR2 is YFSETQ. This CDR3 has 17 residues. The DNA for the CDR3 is TGCGCCAGCAGCTTGAACGGATATAACTCTGGGGCCAACGTCCTGACTTTC. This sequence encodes CASSLNGYNSGANVLTF.

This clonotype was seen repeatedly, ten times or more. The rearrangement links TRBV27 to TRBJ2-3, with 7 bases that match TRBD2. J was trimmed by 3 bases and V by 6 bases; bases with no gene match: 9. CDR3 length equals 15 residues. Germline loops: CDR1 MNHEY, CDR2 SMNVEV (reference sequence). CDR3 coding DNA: TGTGCCAGCAGGGCCTGGACCGGGAGGACAGATACGCAGTATTTT. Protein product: CASRAWTGRTDTQYF.

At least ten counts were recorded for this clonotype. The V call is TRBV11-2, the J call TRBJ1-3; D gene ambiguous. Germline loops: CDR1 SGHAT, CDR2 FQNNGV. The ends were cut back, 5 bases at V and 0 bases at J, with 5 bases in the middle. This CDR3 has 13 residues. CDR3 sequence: CASSPTSGNTIYF. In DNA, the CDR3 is TGTGCCAGCAGCCCCACCTCTGGAAACACCATATATTTT.